This TCR beta chain was captured by sequencing in a study of shared clonotypes between healthy human individuals. It was roughly 0.3 ug DNA, some 28,000 T cell genomes, that went into each replicate PCR of unsorted PBMC. Method: immunoSEQ multiplex PCR; TCRdb's copy keeps in-frame clones and lacks some. The sample shows around 500,000 clones, roughly 80% of them seen only once. Broader study findings: Sample collection involved blood only; tissue repertoires are likely different.

Genomic DNA from unsorted samples was obtained from about 82 million PBMCs (per sample). This clone was seen only a few times. Antigen specificity is unknown. Trimming removed 1 base from V and 7 bases from J, with 10 bases in between. Germline V lookup: CDR1 PRHDT, CDR2 FYEKMQ (reference sequence). The CDR3 totals 14 residues. Sequences were obtained from PBMCs. This TCR came from a middle-aged woman in good health. Some clones in this sample may be carry-over from other donors' samples. V is TRBV13 and J is TRBJ1-4; TRBD1 is a possible D gene (6 bases). CDR3 residues: CASSLVLGGEKLFF. The CDR3 region has the DNA TGTGCCAGCAGCTTAGTCCTAGGGGGTGAAAAACTGTTTTTT.